This passage covers 28 T cell receptor beta chains from one sample sequenced in a study of Ad26.COV2.S vaccination and SARS-CoV-2 variants. Treatment described: around 19 received Ad26.COV2.S at low or high dose, single or two shots; 5 received placebo; per-sample allocation not given. Sampling occurred on day 63 after the first vaccine or placebo injection. TCRdb's table, derived via immunoSEQ multiplex PCR, lists solely in-frame clones and lacks some. Among some 300,000 clones listed, around 81% were seen once. Material: peripheral blood, obtained in a trial of Ad26.COV2.S vaccine versus placebo. The receptors come from a person aged 18-60 years who received the Ad26.COV2.S COVID-19 vaccine or a placebo.

This chain's CDR3 is CASSSRDRGYLGTEAFF. CDR3 coding DNA: TGTGCCAGCAGTTCCAGGGACAGGGGGTATCTCGGCACTGAAGCTTTCTTT. This rearrangement joins TRBV11-3 to TRBJ1-1, with 11 positions matching TRBD1. CDR1 is SGHNT and CDR2 is YENEEA in the germline V gene. The CDR3 loop spans 17 amino acids. After removal of 6 bases from V and 4 bases from J, the junction contained 13 bases not matched to a gene.

The CDR3 spells CASSQEKRGKFF. In DNA, the CDR3 is TGCGCCAGCAGCCAAGAGAAACGGGGGAAGTTCTTC. This chain uses TRBV4-1 with TRBJ2-1, with D possibly matching TRBD2 (6 bases). Germline loops: CDR1 MGHRA, CDR2 YSYEKL. The CDR3 totals 12 residues. The V end lost 0 bases, the J end lost 14 bases, and 11 bases lay between the germline ends.

The chain carries TRBV7-2 and TRBJ2-1, with 13 positions matching TRBD2. V was pared by 1 base and J by 6 bases, with 3 bases of the junction left unmatched. CDR1 and CDR2 (germline): SGHTA, FQGNSA. The length of the CDR3 is 16 residues. CDR3 sequence (DNA): TGTGCCAGCAGCTTAGGCGGGACTAGCGGGGTCAATGAGCAGTTCTTC. Translated: CASSLGGTSGVNEQFF.

The chain joins TRBV7-9 to TRBJ2-3; unclear D gene. CDR3 length: 13 residues. Trimming pared 5 bases from V and 2 bases from J, leaving 8 bases between. Germline V gene data show CDR1 as SEHNR and CDR2 as FQNEAQ (reference sequence). CDR3 DNA: TGTGCCAGCAGCCCGCCTCTCACAGATACGCAGTATTTT. It is translated as CASSPPLTDTQYF. Using reference TRBV7-9 and TRBJ2-3 for the parts outside the CDR3, the full variable domain is DTGVSQNPRHKITKRGQNVTFRCDPISEHNRLYWYRQTLGQGPEFLTYFQNEAQLEKSRLLSDRFSAERPKGSFSTLEIQRTEQGDSAMYLCASSPPLTDTQYFGPGTRLTVL.

This chain links TRBV3-1 (or the pseudogene TRBV3-2) with TRBJ1-5, with D perhaps matching TRBD1 (6 bases). Germline V CDR1 and CDR2: LGHDT, YNNKEL (reference sequence). This CDR3 has 15 residues. Trimming left V 5 bases short and J 0 bases short, with 11 bases between. The CDR3 protein is CASSGTGFSNQPQHF. The DNA for the CDR3 is TGTGCCAGCAGCGGTACAGGGTTTAGCAATCAGCCCCAGCATTTT.

The chain couples TRBV3-1 (or the pseudogene TRBV3-2) to TRBJ2-2; D might be TRBD2 (5 bases). CDR3 size: 14 residues. Germline lookup yields CDR1 LGHDT and CDR2 YNNKEL (reference sequence). V lost 3 bases to trimming and J lost 1 base, with 6 bases between them. Here the CDR3 DNA reads TGTGCCAGCAGCCAGGGGAGGAACACCGGGGAGCTGTTTTTT. Amino acids: CASSQGRNTGELFF.

J is TRBJ2-5 and V is TRBV13, with 10 bases identical to TRBD2. CDR3 length: 15 amino acids. CDR1 PRHDT and CDR2 FYEKMQ come from the germline V gene (reference sequence). J gave up 5 bases and V 5 bases, and 8 bases lay outside the gene matches. Here the CDR3 reads CASSPIAGGGETQYF. Here the CDR3 DNA reads TGTGCCAGCAGCCCAATAGCGGGGGGCGGCGAGACCCAGTACTTC.

CDR3 nucleotides: TGTGCCAGCAGCGAACAGGGGGCTATCGGGGAGCTGTTTTTT. This translates into CASSEQGAIGELFF. The V call is TRBV9, the J call TRBJ2-2; 9 nucleotides match TRBD1. Germline V gene data show CDR1 as SGDLS and CDR2 as YYNGEE. This CDR3 region has 14 residues. Trimming took 3 bases from V and 7 from J; bases not matched to a gene: 4.

In DNA form, the CDR3 reads TGTGCCAGCAGTACCTCAACCACCGGGGAGCTGTTTTTT. Protein: CASSTSTTGELFF. This chain uses TRBV12-3 or TRBV12-4 with TRBJ2-2, with unresolved D. CDR3 length: 13 residues. With 5 bases removed from V and 4 bases from J, the gap between germline ends came to 8 bases.

This chain uses TRBV3-1 (or the pseudogene TRBV3-2) with TRBJ2-5, with D perhaps matching TRBD2 (7 bases). In germline, CDR1 is LGHDT, CDR2 YNNKEL (reference sequence). This CDR3 contains 15 residues. Trimming cost V 4 bases and J 5 bases, with 17 bases left between them. CDR3 sequence: CASSRIGGAGETQYF. The CDR3 region has the DNA TGTGCCAGCAGCCGGATAGGGGGGGCCGGGGAGACCCAGTACTTC.

A single count supports this clone. V and J are TRBV12-3 or TRBV12-4 and TRBJ1-2, with D uncertain. The CDR3 is 12 amino acids. V lost 1 base, J lost 8 bases, and 8 bases lay in between. CDR3: CASSLGSGGYTF. CDR3 sequence (DNA): TGTGCCAGCAGTTTAGGAAGTGGAGGCTACACCTTC.

A note on this clone: The same CDR3 can be traced to other DNA sequences in this sample. This chain connects TRBV3-1 (or the pseudogene TRBV3-2) to TRBJ1-2, with D perhaps matching TRBD1 (6 bases). V shed 1 base and J shed 4 bases, with 10 bases lying between them. Germline lookup yields CDR1 LGHDT and CDR2 YNNKEL (reference sequence). This CDR3 contains 14 residues. The CDR3 nucleotides are TGTGCCAGCAGCCAAGCAGAGGGGGGCTATGGCTACACCTTC. This gives the protein CASSQAEGGYGYTF.

The chain links TRBV7-9 to TRBJ2-5; possibly TRBD1 or TRBD2 for D (6 bases each). Trimming removed 6 bases from V and 4 bases from J, with 15 bases in between. CDR1 and CDR2 from the germline V gene are SEHNR and FQNEAQ (reference sequence). This CDR3 has 14 amino acids. The CDR3 region is CASRGGPNGETQYF. The DNA for the CDR3 is TGTGCCAGCAGGGGGGGCCCAAACGGAGAGACCCAGTACTTC.

The DNA for the CDR3 is TGTGCCAGTAGTGCGGTGCGGGACACGGGAATAATAAGCACAGATACGCAGTATTTT. Protein: CASSAVRDTGIISTDTQYF. V gene TRBV19 combines with J gene TRBJ2-3; D assignment may be TRBD1 or TRBD2 (6 bases each). CDR3 length: 19 residues. From germline, CDR1 is LNHDA and CDR2 SQIVND (reference sequence). Trimming shortened V by 5 bases and J by 0 bases, and 24 bases separated the two germline ends.

The chain uses TRBV19 and TRBJ2-4; D possibly corresponds to TRBD2 (6 bases). Per the germline V gene, CDR1 is LNHDA and CDR2 is SQIVND (reference sequence). The CDR3 totals 17 residues. V was trimmed by 3 bases and J by 0 bases, leaving 15 bases between them. The CDR3 loop is CASSIQAAGLAKNIQYF. The CDR3 region has the DNA TGTGCCAGTAGTATTCAAGCGGCGGGACTAGCCAAAAACATTCAGTACTTC.

The chain links TRBV4-1 to TRBJ1-1; D not resolved. CDR3 length equals 14 residues. Germline loops: CDR1 MGHRA, CDR2 YSYEKL. Trimming pared 1 base from V and 2 bases from J, leaving 8 bases between. CDR3 DNA sequence: TGCGCCAGCAGCCAAGGGGCCCATAACACTGAAGCTTTCTTT. Protein: CASSQGAHNTEAFF.

The rearrangement joins TRBV12-3 or TRBV12-4 to TRBJ1-2; D is undetermined. The CDR3 has 13 residues. V was cut by 10 bases and J by 1 base, with 13 bases left in between. The CDR3 DNA sequence: TGTGCCACCTCTGAGGGAAGTAACTATGGCTACACCTTC. Its translation is CATSEGSNYGYTF.

The chain uses TRBV5-1 and TRBJ1-4, with 8 bases aligning to TRBD1. The junction had 7 bases not matched to a gene; V was cut back by 1 base and J by 11 bases. This CDR3 comprises 14 residues. Germline CDR1 and CDR2: SGHRS and YFSETQ. The CDR3, as DNA: TGCGCCAGCAGCTTGCCGGGGACAGGAGAGAAACTGTTTTTT. Translated: CASSLPGTGEKLFF. The full variable domain, rest sourced from reference TRBV5-1 and TRBJ1-4, is KAGVTQTPRYLIKTRGQQVTLSCSPISGHRSVSWYQQTPGQGLQFLFEYFSETQRNKGNFPGRFSGRQFSNSRSEMNVSTLELGDSALYLCASSLPGTGEKLFFGSGTQLSVL.

This chain links TRBV5-1 with TRBJ2-1; D uncertain. The CDR3 runs 12 residues. Germline CDR1 is SGHRS and CDR2 is YFSETQ. V gave up 5 bases and J gave up 8 bases, with 11 bases separating them. In DNA, the CDR3 is TGCGCCAGCAGGCGCCTAGAGGATGAGCAGTTCTTC. Translated, it gives CASRRLEDEQFF.

The CDR3 DNA reads as TGTGCCAGCAGTCGGTCATCCTCAGGGGTCACTAATGAAAAACTGTTTTTT. Translated: CASSRSSSGVTNEKLFF. This chain uses TRBV6-6 with TRBJ1-4, with D maybe TRBD1 (6 bases). Trimming shortened V by 5 bases and J by 2 bases, and 18 bases separated the two germline ends. There are 17 residues in the CDR3. The germline gives CDR1 MNHNY, CDR2 SVGAGI (reference sequence).

The chain couples TRBV27 to TRBJ1-5; 7 nucleotides line up with TRBD1. After removal of 5 bases from V and 3 bases from J, the junction contained 10 bases not matched to a gene. The CDR3 length is 16 residues. Germline CDR1 MNHEY, CDR2 SMNVEV (reference sequence). The CDR3 loop is CASSERQGPDNQPQHF. CDR3 nucleotides: TGTGCCAGCAGTGAAAGACAGGGTCCGGACAATCAGCCCCAGCATTTT.

This clone turned up a few times. The V gene is TRBV5-4, the J gene TRBJ2-7; 8 positions agree with TRBD2. Looked up from germline, CDR1 is SGHNT and CDR2 is YYREEE (reference sequence). The V and J ends lost 4 bases and 4 bases, in that order; junction bases with no gene match: 4. This CDR3 has 13 amino acids. This chain's CDR3 is CASSPGGRYEQYF. The CDR3 DNA is TGTGCCAGCAGCCCGGGGGGGCGGTACGAGCAGTACTTC. Full variable domain (missing parts from reference TRBV5-4 and TRBJ2-7): ETGVTQSPTHLIKTRGQQVTLRCSSQSGHNTVSWYQQALGQGPQFIFQYYREEENGRGNFPPRFSGLQFPNYSSELNVNALELDDSALYLCASSPGGRYEQYFGPGTRLTVT.

The rearrangement uses TRBV13 and TRBJ2-3, with D perhaps being TRBD1 or TRBD2 (5 bases each). Looked up from germline, CDR1 is PRHDT and CDR2 is FYEKMQ (reference sequence). CDR3 size: 15 residues. Trimming stripped 5 bases from V and 3 bases from J, with 15 bases between. CDR3 amino acids: CASSPRGRETDTQYF. The CDR3, as DNA: TGTGCCAGCAGCCCTCGGGGCAGGGAAACAGATACGCAGTATTTT.

Note on this clone: Additional DNA sequences in this sample encode the identical CDR3. This sequence joins TRBV5-4 and TRBJ1-1; 7 bases are a match to TRBD1. Unmatched junction bases numbered 3, after V lost 0 bases and J lost 4 bases. This CDR3 is 14 amino acids long. CDR1 and CDR2 (germline): SGHNT, YYREEE (reference sequence). The CDR3 nucleotides are TGTGCCAGCAGCTTGGCAGGGGGGTCCACTGAAGCTTTCTTT. This encodes CASSLAGGSTEAFF.

This chain links TRBV3-1 (or the pseudogene TRBV3-2) with TRBJ2-3; possibly TRBD1 or TRBD2 for D (6 bases each). The germline V gene encodes CDR1 LGHDT and CDR2 YNNKEL (reference sequence). Trimming cost V 0 bases and J 5 bases, with 12 bases left between them. CDR3 length: 15 residues. The CDR3 bases are TGTGCCAGCAGCCAAGATGTGGGGGGCTTAGATACGCAGTATTTT. Encoded protein: CASSQDVGGLDTQYF.

The genes are TRBV6-6 and TRBJ1-5; unclear D gene. The CDR3 has 14 amino acids. Between the trimmed V and J ends, which lost 2 bases and 6 bases, there was a span of 11 bases. Germline assignment: CDR1 MNHNY and CDR2 SVGAGI (reference sequence). DNA for the CDR3: TGTGCCAGCAGTTACCAAGGGTCCGGTCAGCCCCAGCATTTT. Amino acids: CASSYQGSGQPQHF.

In its sample, this clone was seen a few times. The chain carries TRBV6-6 and TRBJ2-3, with 11 positions matching TRBD2. This CDR3 is 15 amino acids long. Germline-derived CDR1 and CDR2 are MNHNY and SVGAGI (reference sequence). With V trimmed by 4 bases and J by 5 bases, 5 bases remained unmatched. The CDR3 reads CASSWTSGFIDTQYF. CDR3 bases: TGTGCCAGCAGTTGGACTAGCGGGTTTATAGATACGCAGTATTTT.

The chain recombines TRBV5-4 with TRBJ2-1, with D perhaps matching TRBD1 (6 bases). The CDR3 consists of 13 residues. Trimming took off 0 bases at V and 5 bases at J, with 6 bases between the two ends. CDR1 SGHNT and CDR2 YYREEE come from the germline V gene (reference sequence). CDR3: CASSLGQDNEQFF. In DNA, the CDR3 is TGTGCCAGCAGCTTGGGACAGGACAATGAGCAGTTCTTC.